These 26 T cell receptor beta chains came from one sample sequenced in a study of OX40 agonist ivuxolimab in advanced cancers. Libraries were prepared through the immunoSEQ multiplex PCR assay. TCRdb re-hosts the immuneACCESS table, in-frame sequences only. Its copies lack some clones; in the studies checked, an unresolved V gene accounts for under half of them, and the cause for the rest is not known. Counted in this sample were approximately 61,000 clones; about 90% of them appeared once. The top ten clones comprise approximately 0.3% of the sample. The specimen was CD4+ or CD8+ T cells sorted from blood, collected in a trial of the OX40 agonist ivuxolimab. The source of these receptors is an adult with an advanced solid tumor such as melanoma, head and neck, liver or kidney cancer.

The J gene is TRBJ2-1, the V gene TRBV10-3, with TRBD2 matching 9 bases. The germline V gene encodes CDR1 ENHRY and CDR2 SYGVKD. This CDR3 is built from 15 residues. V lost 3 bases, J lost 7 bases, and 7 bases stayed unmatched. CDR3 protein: CAISDEGLALNEQFF. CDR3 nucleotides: TGTGCCATCAGTGACGAGGGACTAGCTTTAAATGAGCAGTTCTTC.

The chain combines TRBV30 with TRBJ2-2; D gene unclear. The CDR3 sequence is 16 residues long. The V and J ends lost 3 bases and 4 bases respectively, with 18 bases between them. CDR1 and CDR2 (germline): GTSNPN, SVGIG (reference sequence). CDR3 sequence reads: CAWRSHTGSSTGELFF. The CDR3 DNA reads TGTGCCTGGAGGTCTCACACCGGGTCATCCACCGGGGAGCTGTTTTTT.

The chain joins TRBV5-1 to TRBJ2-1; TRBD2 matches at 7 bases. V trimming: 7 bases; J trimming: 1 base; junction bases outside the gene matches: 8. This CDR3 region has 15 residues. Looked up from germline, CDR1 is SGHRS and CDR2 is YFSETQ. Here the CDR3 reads CASGPGGNSYNEQFF. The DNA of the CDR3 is TGCGCCAGCGGTCCGGGGGGTAATTCCTACAATGAGCAGTTCTTC.

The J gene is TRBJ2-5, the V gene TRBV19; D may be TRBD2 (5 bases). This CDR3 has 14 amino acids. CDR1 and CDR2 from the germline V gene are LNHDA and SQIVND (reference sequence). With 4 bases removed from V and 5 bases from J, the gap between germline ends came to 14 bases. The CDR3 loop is CASSTLAFGETQYF. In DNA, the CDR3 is TGTGCCAGTAGTACCCTAGCTTTTGGGGAGACCCAGTACTTC. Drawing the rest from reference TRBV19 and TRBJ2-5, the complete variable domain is DGGITQSPKYLFRKEGQNVTLSCEQNLNHDAMYWYRQDPGQGLRLIYYSQIVNDFQKGDIAEGYSVSREKKESFPLTVTSAQKNPTAFYLCASSTLAFGETQYFGPGTRLLVL.

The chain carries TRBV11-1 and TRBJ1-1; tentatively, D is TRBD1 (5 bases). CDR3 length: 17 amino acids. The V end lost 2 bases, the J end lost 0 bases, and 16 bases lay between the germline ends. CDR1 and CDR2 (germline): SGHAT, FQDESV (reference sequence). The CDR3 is CASSLPGLRNMNTEAFF. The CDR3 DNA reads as TGTGCCAGCAGCTTACCGGGACTACGGAACATGAACACTGAAGCTTTCTTT.

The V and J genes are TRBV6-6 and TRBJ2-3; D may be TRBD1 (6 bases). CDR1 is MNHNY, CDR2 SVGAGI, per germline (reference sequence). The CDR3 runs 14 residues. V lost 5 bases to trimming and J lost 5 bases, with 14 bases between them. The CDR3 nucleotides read TGTGCCAGCAGTCCCGCAGGGGTACAAGATACGCAGTATTTT. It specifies CASSPAGVQDTQYF.

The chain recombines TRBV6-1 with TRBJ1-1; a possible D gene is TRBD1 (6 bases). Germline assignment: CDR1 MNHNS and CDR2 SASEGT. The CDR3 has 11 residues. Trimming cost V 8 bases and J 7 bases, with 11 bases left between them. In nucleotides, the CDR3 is TGTGCCAGCTCGGGACACTTTGAAGCTTTCTTT. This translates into CASSGHFEAFF.

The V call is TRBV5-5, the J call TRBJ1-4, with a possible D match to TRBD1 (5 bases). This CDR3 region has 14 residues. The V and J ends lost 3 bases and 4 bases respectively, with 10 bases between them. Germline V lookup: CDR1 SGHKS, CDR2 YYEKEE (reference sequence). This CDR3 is CASSSRGVNEKLFF. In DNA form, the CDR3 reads TGTGCCAGCAGCTCGCGGGGGGTTAATGAAAAACTGTTTTTT.

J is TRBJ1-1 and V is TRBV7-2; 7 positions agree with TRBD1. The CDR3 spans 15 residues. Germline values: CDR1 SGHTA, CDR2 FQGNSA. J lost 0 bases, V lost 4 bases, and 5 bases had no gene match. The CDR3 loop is CASSSRGQLNTEAFF. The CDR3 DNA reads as TGTGCCAGCAGCTCCCGGGGACAGCTGAACACTGAAGCTTTCTTT.

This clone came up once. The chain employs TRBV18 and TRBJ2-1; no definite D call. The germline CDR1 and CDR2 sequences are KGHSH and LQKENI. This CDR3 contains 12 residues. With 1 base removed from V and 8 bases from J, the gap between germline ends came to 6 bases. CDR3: CASSPRGYEQFF. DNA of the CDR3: TGTGCCAGCTCACCACGGGGATATGAGCAGTTCTTC.

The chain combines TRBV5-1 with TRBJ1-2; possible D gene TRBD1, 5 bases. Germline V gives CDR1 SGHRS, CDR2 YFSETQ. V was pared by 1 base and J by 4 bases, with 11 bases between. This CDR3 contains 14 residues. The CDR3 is CASSLQGSFYGYTF. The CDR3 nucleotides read TGCGCCAGCAGCTTGCAGGGCTCGTTCTATGGCTACACCTTC.

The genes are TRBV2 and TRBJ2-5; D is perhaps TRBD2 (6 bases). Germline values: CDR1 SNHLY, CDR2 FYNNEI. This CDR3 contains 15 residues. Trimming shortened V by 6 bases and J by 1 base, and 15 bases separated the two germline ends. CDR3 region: CASRSEGRIQETQYF. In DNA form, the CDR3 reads TGTGCCAGCAGATCGGAGGGACGGATCCAAGAGACCCAGTACTTC.

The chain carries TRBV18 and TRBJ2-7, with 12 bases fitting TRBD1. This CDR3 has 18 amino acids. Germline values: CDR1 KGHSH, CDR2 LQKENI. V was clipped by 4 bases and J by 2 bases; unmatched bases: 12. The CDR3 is CASSRTGTGGAGTYEQYF. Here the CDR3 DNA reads TGTGCCAGCTCACGAACCGGGACAGGGGGCGCTGGAACCTACGAGCAGTACTTC.

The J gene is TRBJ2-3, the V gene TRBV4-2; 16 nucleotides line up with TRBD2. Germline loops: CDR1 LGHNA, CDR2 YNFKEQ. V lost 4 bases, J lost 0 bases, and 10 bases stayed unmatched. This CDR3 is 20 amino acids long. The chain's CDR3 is CASSRHRGLAGGTSTDTQYF. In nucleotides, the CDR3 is TGTGCCAGCAGCCGACACCGGGGACTAGCGGGGGGGACTAGCACAGATACGCAGTATTTT.

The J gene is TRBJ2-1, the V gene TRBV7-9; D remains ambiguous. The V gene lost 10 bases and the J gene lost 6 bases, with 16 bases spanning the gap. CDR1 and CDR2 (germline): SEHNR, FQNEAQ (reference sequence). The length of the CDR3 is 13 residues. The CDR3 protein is CATMSSWGNEQFF. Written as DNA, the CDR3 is TGTGCCACAATGAGTAGTTGGGGCAATGAGCAGTTCTTC.

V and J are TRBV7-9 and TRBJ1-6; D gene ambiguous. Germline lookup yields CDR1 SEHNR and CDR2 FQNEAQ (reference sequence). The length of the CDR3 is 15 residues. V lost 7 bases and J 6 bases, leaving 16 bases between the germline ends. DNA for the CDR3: TGTGCCAGCACCACCGAGCTCAGACTTAATTCACCCCTCCACTTT. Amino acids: CASTTELRLNSPLHF.

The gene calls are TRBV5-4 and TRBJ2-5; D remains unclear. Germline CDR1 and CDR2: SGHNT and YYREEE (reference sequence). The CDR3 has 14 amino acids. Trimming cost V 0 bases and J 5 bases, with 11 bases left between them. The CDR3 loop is CASSLGTTFETQYF. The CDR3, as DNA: TGTGCCAGCAGCTTGGGCACGACGTTCGAGACCCAGTACTTC.

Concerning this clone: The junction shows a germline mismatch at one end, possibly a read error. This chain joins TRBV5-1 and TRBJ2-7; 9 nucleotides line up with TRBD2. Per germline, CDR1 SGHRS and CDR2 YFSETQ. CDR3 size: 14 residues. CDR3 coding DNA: TGCGCCCGCAGCTTGGGGCGGGGGGGCTACGAGCAGTACTTC. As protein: CARSLGRGGYEQYF.

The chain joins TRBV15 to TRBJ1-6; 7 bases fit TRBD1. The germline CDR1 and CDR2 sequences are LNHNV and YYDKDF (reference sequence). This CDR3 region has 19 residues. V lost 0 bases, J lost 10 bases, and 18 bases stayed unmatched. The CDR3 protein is CATSRDYMETGLGGSPLHF. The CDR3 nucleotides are TGTGCCACCAGCAGAGATTATATGGAGACAGGGTTGGGGGGCTCACCCCTCCACTTT.

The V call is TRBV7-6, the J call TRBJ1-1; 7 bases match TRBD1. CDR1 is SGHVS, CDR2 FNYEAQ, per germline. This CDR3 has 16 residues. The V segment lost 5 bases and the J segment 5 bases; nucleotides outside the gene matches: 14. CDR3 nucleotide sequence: TGTGCCAGCAGCCATTTAAGACAGGGTCTGGGGACTGAAGCTTTCTTT. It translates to CASSHLRQGLGTEAFF.

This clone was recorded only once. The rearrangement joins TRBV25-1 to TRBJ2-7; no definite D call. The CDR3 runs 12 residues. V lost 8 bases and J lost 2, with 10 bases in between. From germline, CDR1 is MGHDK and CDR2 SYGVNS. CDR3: CASSGPTYEQYF. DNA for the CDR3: TGTGCCAGCTCCGGGCCGACCTACGAGCAGTACTTC.

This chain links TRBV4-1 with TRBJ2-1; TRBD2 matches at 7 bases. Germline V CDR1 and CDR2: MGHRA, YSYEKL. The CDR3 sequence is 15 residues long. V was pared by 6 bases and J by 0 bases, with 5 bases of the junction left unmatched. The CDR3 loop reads CASSRPGGSYNEQFF. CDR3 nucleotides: TGCGCCAGCAGTCGTCCGGGGGGCTCCTACAATGAGCAGTTCTTC.

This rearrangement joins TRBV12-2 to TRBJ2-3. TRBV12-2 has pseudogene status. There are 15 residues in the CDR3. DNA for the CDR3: TGTGCAAGTCGCTTTAGATGGGCCCGGGTCGGCACGCAGTATTTT. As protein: CASRFRWARVGTQYF.

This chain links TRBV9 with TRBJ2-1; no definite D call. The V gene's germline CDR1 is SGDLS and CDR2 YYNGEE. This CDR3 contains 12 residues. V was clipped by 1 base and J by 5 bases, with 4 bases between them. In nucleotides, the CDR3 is TGTGCCAGCAGCGTAACAGACAATGAGCAGTTCTTC. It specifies CASSVTDNEQFF.

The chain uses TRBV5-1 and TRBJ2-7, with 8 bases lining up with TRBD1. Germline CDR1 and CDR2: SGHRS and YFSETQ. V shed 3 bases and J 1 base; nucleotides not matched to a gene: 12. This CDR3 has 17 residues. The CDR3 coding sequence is TGCGCCAGCAGCTCGTTGGCCGGGACAGGTGGGTCCTACGAGCAGTACTTC. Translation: CASSSLAGTGGSYEQYF.

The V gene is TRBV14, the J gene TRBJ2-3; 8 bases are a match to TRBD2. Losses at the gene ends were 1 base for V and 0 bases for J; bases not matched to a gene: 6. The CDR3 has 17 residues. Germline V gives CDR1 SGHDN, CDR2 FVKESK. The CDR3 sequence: CASSQGLRGGSTDTQYF. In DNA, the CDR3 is TGTGCCAGCAGCCAAGGTCTTCGGGGGGGCAGCACAGATACGCAGTATTTT.